This entry describes one TCR beta chain. The antigen is not known. Each CDR3 protein is one row after TCRdb ran MiXCR on the multiplex PCR reads. The repertoire consists of over 60,000 distinct CDR3 sequences, with approximately 40% occurring once and the leading ten covering 8.4%. This sample was taken from a study of breast tumors, draining lymph nodes, adjacent tissues. Trimming at V came to 2 bases and at J to 0 bases, leaving 5 bases not matched to a gene. The CDR3 length is 17 residues. Looked up from germline, CDR1 is MNHNS and CDR2 is SASEGT. Broader study findings: The data were judged consistent with most tumor T cells coming from lymph node and expanding in tumor. Tumor repertoires ranked between lymph nodes and nontumor tissue in diversity, with V and J gene preferences. Luminal-like breast cancer showed significantly higher tumor–nontumor repertoire similarity than basal-like. That most tumor T cells come from lymph nodes remained unproven.

Sequenced material: breast tumor tissue. The chain employs TRBV6-1 and TRBJ1-1; 11 bases align to TRBD1. This sequence originates from a female donor with breast cancer. Some clones in this sample may be carry-over from other donors' samples. Here the CDR3 DNA reads TGTGCCAGCAGTGAATCCCGGGGACAGGGGGTGAACACTGAAGCTTTCTTT. It encodes CASSESRGQGVNTEAFF.